Shown below are 6 T cell receptor beta chains from a single sample sequenced in a study of siplizumab effects on memory and regulatory T cells. The data were produced by immunoSEQ multiplex PCR, yet TCRdb's version contains in-frame clones alone and is incomplete. In the table there are tens of thousands of clones, roughly nine tenths of which are singletons. The sequencing input was CD8+ T cells sorted from blood. Receptors were obtained from a human donor in good health.

The CDR3 loop reads CASSPSMAAPEEQYF. The CDR3 region has the DNA TGTGCCAGCAGCCCCTCCATGGCGGCACCGGAGGAGCAGTACTTC. V usage is TRBV7-7 and J usage is TRBJ2-7; no reliable D call. V was cut by 5 bases and J by 7 bases, with 21 bases left in between. The CDR3 is 15 residues long. From germline, CDR1 is SSHAT and CDR2 FNYEAQ (reference sequence).

V is TRBV2 and J is TRBJ1-5, with D hard to call. Germline CDR1 is SNHLY and CDR2 is FYNNEI. This CDR3 is 15 amino acids long. V dropped 1 base and J dropped 0 bases, with 7 bases sitting between them. This chain's CDR3 is CASSEVQNSNQPQHF. The CDR3 DNA sequence: TGTGCCAGCAGTGAAGTACAGAATAGCAATCAGCCCCAGCATTTT.

The chain employs TRBV29-1 and TRBJ1-1; TRBD1 might be the D (5 bases). V was trimmed by 4 bases and J by 5 bases, leaving 17 bases between them. Per the germline V gene, CDR1 is SQVTM and CDR2 is ANQGSEA. CDR3 length: 14 residues. The CDR3 loop reads CSVAFLGVGTEAFF. CDR3 bases: TGCAGCGTTGCTTTTTTGGGGGTAGGGACTGAAGCTTTCTTT.

V and J are TRBV6-5 and TRBJ1-1; D remains unclear. Germline V gives CDR1 MNHEY, CDR2 SVGAGI. The CDR3 is 15 amino acids. V lost 2 bases and J 0 bases, leaving 10 bases between the germline ends. DNA of the CDR3: TGTGCCAGCAGTTACCCGGGTTACATGAACACTGAAGCTTTCTTT. Protein: CASSYPGYMNTEAFF.

This rearrangement joins TRBV19 to TRBJ2-5; D call uncertain. Germline V gene data show CDR1 as LNHDA and CDR2 as SQIVND (reference sequence). The germline V and J ends were trimmed by 5 bases and 2 bases, with 18 bases remaining between them. The CDR3 has 16 residues. DNA of the CDR3: TGTGCCAGTAGTTACGCCCTGGGAAACCCACAAGAGACCCAGTACTTC. This sequence encodes CASSYALGNPQETQYF. Based on the CDR3 plus reference TRBV19 and TRBJ2-5, the full variable domain is DGGITQSPKYLFRKEGQNVTLSCEQNLNHDAMYWYRQDPGQGLRLIYYSQIVNDFQKGDIAEGYSVSREKKESFPLTVTSAQKNPTAFYLCASSYALGNPQETQYFGPGTRLLVL.

The table lists this clone with a count of one. The chain carries TRBV2 and TRBJ1-3; D unclear. Per the germline V gene, CDR1 is SNHLY and CDR2 is FYNNEI. Trimming cost V 5 bases and J 4 bases, with 3 bases left between them. The CDR3 has 11 residues. Here the CDR3 reads CASSFGNTIYF. As DNA, the CDR3 is TGTGCCAGCAGTTTCGGAAACACCATATATTTT.